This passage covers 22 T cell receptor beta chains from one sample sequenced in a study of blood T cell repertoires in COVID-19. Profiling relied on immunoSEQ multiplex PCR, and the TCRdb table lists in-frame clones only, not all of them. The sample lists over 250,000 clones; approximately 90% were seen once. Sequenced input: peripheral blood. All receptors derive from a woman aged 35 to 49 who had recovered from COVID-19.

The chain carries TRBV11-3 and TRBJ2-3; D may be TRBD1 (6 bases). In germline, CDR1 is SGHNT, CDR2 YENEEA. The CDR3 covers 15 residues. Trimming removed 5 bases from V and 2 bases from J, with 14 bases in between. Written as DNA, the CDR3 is TGTGCCAGCAGCCGCGACAGGCGATACACAGATACGCAGTATTTT. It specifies CASSRDRRYTDTQYF.

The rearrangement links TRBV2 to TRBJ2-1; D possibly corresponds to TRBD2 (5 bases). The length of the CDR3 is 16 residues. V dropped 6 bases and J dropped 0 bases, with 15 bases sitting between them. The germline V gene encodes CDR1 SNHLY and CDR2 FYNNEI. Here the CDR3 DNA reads TGTGCCAGCAGGACGGAGCGGTCTCCCTCCTACAATGAGCAGTTCTTC. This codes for CASRTERSPSYNEQFF. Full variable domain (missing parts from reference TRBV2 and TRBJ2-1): EPEVTQTPSHQVTQMGQEVILRCVPISNHLYFYWYRQILGQKVEFLVSFYNNEISEKSEIFDDQFSVERPDGSNFTLKIRSTKLEDSAMYFCASRTERSPSYNEQFFGPGTRLTVL.

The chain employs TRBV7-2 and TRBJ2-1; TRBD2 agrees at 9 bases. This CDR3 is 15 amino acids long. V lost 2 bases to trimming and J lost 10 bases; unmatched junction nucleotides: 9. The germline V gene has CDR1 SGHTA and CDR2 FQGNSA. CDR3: CASSLLAGGGREQFF. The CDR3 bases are TGTGCCAGCAGCTTACTGGCGGGAGGGGGCCGGGAGCAGTTCTTC.

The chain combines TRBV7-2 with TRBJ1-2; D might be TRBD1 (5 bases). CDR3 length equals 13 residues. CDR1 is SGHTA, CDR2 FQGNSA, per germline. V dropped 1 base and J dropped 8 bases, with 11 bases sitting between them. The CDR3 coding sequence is TGTGCCAGCAGCTTAGGGGGGGGAGGGGGCTACACCTTC. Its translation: CASSLGGGGGYTF. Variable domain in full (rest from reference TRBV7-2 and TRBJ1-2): GAGVSQSPSNKVTEKGKDVELRCDPISGHTALYWYRQSLGQGLEFLIYFQGNSAPDKSGLPSDRFSAERTGGSVSTLTIQRTQQEDSAVYLCASSLGGGGGYTFGSGTRLTVV.

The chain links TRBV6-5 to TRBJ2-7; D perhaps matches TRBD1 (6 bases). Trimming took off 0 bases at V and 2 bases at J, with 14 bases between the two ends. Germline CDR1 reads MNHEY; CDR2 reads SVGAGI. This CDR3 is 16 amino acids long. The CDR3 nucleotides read TGTGCCAGCAGTTACTCCGGGACAACCTTAACCTACGAGCAGTACTTC. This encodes CASSYSGTTLTYEQYF.

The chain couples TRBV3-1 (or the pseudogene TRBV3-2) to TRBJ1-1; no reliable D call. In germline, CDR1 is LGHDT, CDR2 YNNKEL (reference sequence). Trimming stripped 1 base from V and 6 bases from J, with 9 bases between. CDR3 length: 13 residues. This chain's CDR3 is CASSQVPRAEAFF. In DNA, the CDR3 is TGTGCCAGCAGCCAAGTCCCCCGGGCTGAAGCTTTCTTT.

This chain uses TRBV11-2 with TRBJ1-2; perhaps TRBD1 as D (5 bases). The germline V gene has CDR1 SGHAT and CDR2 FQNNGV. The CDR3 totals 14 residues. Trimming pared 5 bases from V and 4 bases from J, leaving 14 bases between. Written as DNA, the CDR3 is TGTGCCAGCAGCCCATGGGGGGGTACCTATGGCTACACCTTC. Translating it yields CASSPWGGTYGYTF. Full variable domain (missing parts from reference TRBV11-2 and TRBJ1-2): EAGVAQSPRYKIIEKRQSVAFWCNPISGHATLYWYQQILGQGPKLLIQFQNNGVVDDSQLPKDRFSAERLKGVDSTLKIQPAKLEDSAVYLCASSPWGGTYGYTFGSGTRLTVV.

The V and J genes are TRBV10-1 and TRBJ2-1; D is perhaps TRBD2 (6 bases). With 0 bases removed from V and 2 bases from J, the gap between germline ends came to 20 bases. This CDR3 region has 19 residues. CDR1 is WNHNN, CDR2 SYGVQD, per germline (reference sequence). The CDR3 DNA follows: TGCGCCAGCAGTGAGTCCGATGGCGGGACGGGGCCCACCTACAATGAGCAGTTCTTC. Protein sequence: CASSESDGGTGPTYNEQFF.

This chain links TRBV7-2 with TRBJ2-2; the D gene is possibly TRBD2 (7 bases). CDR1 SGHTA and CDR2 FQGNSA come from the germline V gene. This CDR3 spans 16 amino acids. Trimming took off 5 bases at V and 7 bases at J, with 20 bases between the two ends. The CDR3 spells CASSLRTRGWGGELFF. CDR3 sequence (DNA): TGTGCCAGCAGCCTCCGGACTAGGGGGTGGGGCGGGGAGCTGTTTTTT.

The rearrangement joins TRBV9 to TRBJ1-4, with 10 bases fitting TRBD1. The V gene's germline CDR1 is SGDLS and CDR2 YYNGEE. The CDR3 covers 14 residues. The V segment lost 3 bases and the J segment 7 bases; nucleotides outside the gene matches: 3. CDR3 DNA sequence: TGTGCCAGCAGCGGACAGGGGGCGGGTGAAAAACTGTTTTTT. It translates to CASSGQGAGEKLFF.

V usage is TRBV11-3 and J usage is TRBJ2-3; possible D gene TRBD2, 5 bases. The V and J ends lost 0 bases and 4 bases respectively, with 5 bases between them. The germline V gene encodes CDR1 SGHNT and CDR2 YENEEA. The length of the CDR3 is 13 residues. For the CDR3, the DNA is TGTGCCAGCAGCTTAGAGAGGGCAGATACGCAGTATTTT. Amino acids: CASSLERADTQYF. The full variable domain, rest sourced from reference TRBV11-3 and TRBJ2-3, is EAGVVQSPRYKIIEKKQPVAFWCNPISGHNTLYWYLQNLGQGPELLIRYENEEAVDDSQLPKDRFSAERLKGVDSTLKIQPAELGDSAVYLCASSLERADTQYFGPGTRLTVL.

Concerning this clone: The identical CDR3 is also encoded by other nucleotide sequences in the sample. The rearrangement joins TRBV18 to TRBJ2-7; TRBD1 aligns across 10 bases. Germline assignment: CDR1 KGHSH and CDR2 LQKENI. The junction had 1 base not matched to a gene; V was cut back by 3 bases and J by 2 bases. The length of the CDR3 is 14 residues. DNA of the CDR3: TGTGCCAGCTCACCCGGACAGGGGGCCTACGAGCAGTACTTC. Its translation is CASSPGQGAYEQYF.

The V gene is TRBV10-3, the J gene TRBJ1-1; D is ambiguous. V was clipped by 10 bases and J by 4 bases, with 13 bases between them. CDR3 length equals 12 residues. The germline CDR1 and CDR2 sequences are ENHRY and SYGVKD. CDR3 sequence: CATAGRATEAFF. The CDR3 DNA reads TGTGCCACCGCGGGGAGGGCCACTGAAGCTTTCTTT.

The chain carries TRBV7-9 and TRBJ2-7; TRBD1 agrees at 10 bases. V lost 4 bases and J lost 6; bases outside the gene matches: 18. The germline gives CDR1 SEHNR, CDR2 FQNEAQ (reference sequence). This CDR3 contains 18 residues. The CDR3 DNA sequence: TGTGCCAGCAGCTCCCCCCCCCTCACACGGGACAGGGGTCGCGAGCAGTACTTC. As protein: CASSSPPLTRDRGREQYF.

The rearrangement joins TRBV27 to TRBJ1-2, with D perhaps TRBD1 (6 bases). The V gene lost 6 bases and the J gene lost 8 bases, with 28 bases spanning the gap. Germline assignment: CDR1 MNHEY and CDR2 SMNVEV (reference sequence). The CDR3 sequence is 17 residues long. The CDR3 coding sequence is TGTGCCAGCAGAGGGCCCGCCTTACAGGGAGCCGCCTGGGGCTACACCTTC. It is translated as CASRGPALQGAAWGYTF.

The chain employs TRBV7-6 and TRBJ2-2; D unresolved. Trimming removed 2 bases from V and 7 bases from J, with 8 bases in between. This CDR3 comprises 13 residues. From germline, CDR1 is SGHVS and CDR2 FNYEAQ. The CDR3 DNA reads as TGTGCCAGCAGCTTATTATCGAGCGGGGAGCTGTTTTTT. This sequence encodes CASSLLSSGELFF.

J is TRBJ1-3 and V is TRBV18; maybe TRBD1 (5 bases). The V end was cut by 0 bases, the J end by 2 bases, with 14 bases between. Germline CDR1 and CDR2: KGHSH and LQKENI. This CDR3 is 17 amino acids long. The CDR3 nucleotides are TGTGCCAGCTCACCACCGAACCGGGGGGTTGCTGGAAACACCATATATTTT. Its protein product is CASSPPNRGVAGNTIYF.

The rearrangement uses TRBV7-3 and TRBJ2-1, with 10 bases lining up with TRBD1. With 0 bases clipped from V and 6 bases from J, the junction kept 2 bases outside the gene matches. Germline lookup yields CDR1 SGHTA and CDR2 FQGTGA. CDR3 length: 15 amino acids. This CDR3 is CASSLTRTGGNEQFF. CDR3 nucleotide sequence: TGTGCCAGCAGCTTAACGCGGACAGGGGGCAATGAGCAGTTCTTC.

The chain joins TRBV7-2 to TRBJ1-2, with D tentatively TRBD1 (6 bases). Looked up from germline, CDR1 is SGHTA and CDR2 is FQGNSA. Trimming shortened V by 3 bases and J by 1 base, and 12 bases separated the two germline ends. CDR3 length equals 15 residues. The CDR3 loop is CASSFTGWGNYGYTF. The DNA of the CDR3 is TGTGCCAGCAGCTTTACAGGGTGGGGTAACTATGGCTACACCTTC. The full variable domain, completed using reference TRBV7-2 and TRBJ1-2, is GAGVSQSPSNKVTEKGKDVELRCDPISGHTALYWYRQSLGQGLEFLIYFQGNSAPDKSGLPSDRFSAERTGGSVSTLTIQRTQQEDSAVYLCASSFTGWGNYGYTFGSGTRLTVV.

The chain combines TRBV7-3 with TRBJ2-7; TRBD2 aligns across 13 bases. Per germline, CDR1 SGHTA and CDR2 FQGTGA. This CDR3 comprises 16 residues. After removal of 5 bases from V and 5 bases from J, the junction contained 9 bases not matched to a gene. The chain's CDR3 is CASSTGLAGALDEQYF. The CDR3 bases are TGTGCCAGCAGCACCGGACTAGCGGGAGCGCTGGACGAGCAGTACTTC.

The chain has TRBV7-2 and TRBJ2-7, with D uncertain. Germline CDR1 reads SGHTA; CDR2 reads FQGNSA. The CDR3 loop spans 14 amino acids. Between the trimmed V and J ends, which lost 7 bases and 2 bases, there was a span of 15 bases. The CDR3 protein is CASTPGGLTYEQYF. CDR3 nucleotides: TGTGCCAGCACTCCTGGTGGGCTCACCTACGAGCAGTACTTC. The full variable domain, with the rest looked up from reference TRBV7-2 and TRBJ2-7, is GAGVSQSPSNKVTEKGKDVELRCDPISGHTALYWYRQSLGQGLEFLIYFQGNSAPDKSGLPSDRFSAERTGGSVSTLTIQRTQQEDSAVYLCASTPGGLTYEQYFGPGTRLTVT.

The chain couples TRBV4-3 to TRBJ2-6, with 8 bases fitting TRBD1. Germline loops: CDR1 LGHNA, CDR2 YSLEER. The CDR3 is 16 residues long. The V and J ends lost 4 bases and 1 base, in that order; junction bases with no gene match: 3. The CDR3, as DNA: TGCGCCAGCAGCCGGGACAGGAGGTCTGGGGCCAACGTCCTGACTTTC. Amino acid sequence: CASSRDRRSGANVLTF.